This TCR beta chain was retrieved from a study of glioma-infiltrating T cells after dendritic cell vaccination. Study background: Samples are from glioblastoma patients in Phase I and II dendritic cell vaccine trials.

The CDR3 consists of 15 residues. The germline V and J ends were trimmed by 5 bases and 3 bases, with 17 bases remaining between them. The germline gives CDR1 MNHEY, CDR2 SVGAGI. The time point was: after dendritic cell vaccination, including at tumor progression/relapse. The primer mix had 60 V beta and 13 J beta primers. Assay: immunoSEQ multiplex PCR; the TCRdb copy retains only in-frame clones and omits some. Seen here are over 75,000 clones, about 81% observed once, and the top ten hold over 2%. The receptor was isolated from a human donor with glioblastoma. This sequence joins TRBV6-5 and TRBJ2-7; perhaps TRBD1 as D (6 bases). This specimen consisted of blood, obtained after dendritic cell vaccination. Here the CDR3 reads CASSRGGSGDYEQYF. The DNA of the CDR3 is TGTGCCAGCAGTCGGGGTGGGTCAGGGGACTACGAGCAGTACTTC.